Following are 27 T cell receptor beta chains from one sample sequenced in a study of T cell responses to AZD1222 COVID-19 vaccine. Assay: immunoSEQ multiplex PCR; the TCRdb copy retains only in-frame clones and omits some. The table has roughly 80,000 clones, around nine tenths seen once. Sequenced here: peripheral blood, sampled on day 0 of AZD1222 vaccination. These receptors were collected from an adult in good health.

This clone was counted between two and nine times. The CDR3 loop reads CASSGGQGAPYGYTF. Here the CDR3 DNA reads TGTGCCAGCAGCGGCGGACAGGGAGCCCCCTATGGCTACACCTTC. This rearrangement joins TRBV2 to TRBJ1-2; TRBD1 aligns across 8 bases. This CDR3 contains 15 residues. V dropped 6 bases and J dropped 4; count of bases not matched to a gene: 10. Germline-derived CDR1 and CDR2 are SNHLY and FYNNEI.

The V and J genes are TRBV6-5 and TRBJ2-4; D is undetermined. V dropped 7 bases and J dropped 12 bases, with 22 bases sitting between them. There are 14 residues in the CDR3. Germline V gene sequence: CDR1 MNHEY, CDR2 SVGAGI. In nucleotides, the CDR3 is TGTGCCAGCAAAAAACCGGGCCCATCGGTACGTCAGTACTTC. Translated, it gives CASKKPGPSVRQYF.

This chain joins TRBV27 and TRBJ1-1; no clear D gene. The CDR3 is made up of 15 amino acids. V dropped 5 bases and J dropped 1 base, with 14 bases sitting between them. Per the germline V gene, CDR1 is MNHEY and CDR2 is SMNVEV (reference sequence). The CDR3 DNA follows: TGTGCCAGCAGTGTCCGGGCCGGAAAGAACACTGAAGCTTTCTTT. Protein sequence: CASSVRAGKNTEAFF.

V usage is TRBV2 and J usage is TRBJ1-3; D uncertain. This CDR3 comprises 15 residues. The germline V and J ends were trimmed by 1 base and 2 bases, with 9 bases remaining between them. CDR1 and CDR2 (germline): SNHLY, FYNNEI. This CDR3 reads CASSEEGGTGNTIYF. The CDR3 region has the DNA TGTGCCAGCAGTGAAGAGGGAGGGACTGGAAACACCATATATTTT.

The genes are TRBV19 and TRBJ2-1; possibly TRBD2 for D (7 bases). CDR1 and CDR2 (germline): LNHDA, SQIVND (reference sequence). The CDR3 length is 14 residues. V shed 5 bases and J shed 2 bases, with 10 bases lying between them. CDR3 in amino acids: CASSGGDTYNEQFF. CDR3 nucleotide sequence: TGTGCCAGTAGTGGGGGGGACACCTACAATGAGCAGTTCTTC.

The chain is built from TRBV10-3 and TRBJ1-6; D ambiguous. The CDR3 runs 13 residues. V was shortened by 0 bases and J by 5 bases, with 2 bases between the two germline ends. Germline loops: CDR1 ENHRY, CDR2 SYGVKD. As DNA, the CDR3 is TGTGCCATCAGTGAGTCCGATAATTCACCCCTCCACTTT. Protein product: CAISESDNSPLHF.

This sequence joins TRBV12-3 or TRBV12-4 and TRBJ1-1; no reliable D call. The CDR3 sequence is 13 residues long. V was shortened by 7 bases and J by 4 bases, with 13 bases between the two germline ends. DNA of the CDR3: TGTGCCAGCACCGAAACCCGATTCACTGAAGCTTTCTTT. It encodes CASTETRFTEAFF.

V is TRBV7-8 and J is TRBJ1-5, with D unresolved. This CDR3 is built from 13 residues. Trimming took off 4 bases at V and 4 bases at J, with 8 bases between the two ends. Looked up from germline, CDR1 is SGHVS and CDR2 is FQNEAQ. The CDR3 sequence is CASSSARNQPQHF. Here the CDR3 DNA reads TGTGCCAGCAGCTCGGCCAGGAATCAGCCCCAGCATTTT.

The chain uses TRBV25-1 and TRBJ1-4; D possibly corresponds to TRBD1 (5 bases). Germline assignment: CDR1 MGHDK and CDR2 SYGVNS. Trimming took off 6 bases at V and 4 bases at J, with 12 bases between the two ends. The CDR3 extends over 14 amino acids. The CDR3 bases are TGTGCCAGCAGCCACAGGAGTCTTAATGAAAAACTGTTTTTT. Translation gives CASSHRSLNEKLFF.

The V call is TRBV6-4, the J call TRBJ2-7, with D hard to call. CDR3 size: 12 residues. The germline CDR1 and CDR2 sequences are MRHNA and SNTAGT. V lost 11 bases and J lost 6, with 17 bases in between. This chain's CDR3 is CASADEAGEQYF. Here the CDR3 DNA reads TGTGCCTCAGCCGACGAGGCCGGCGAGCAGTACTTC.

CDR3 in amino acids: CASSRTVLDTQYF. DNA for the CDR3: TGTGCCAGCAGTCGTACTGTATTAGATACGCAGTATTTT. This chain connects TRBV27 to TRBJ2-3, with D unclear. This CDR3 has 13 amino acids. V gave up 5 bases and J gave up 5 bases, with 11 bases separating them. Germline values: CDR1 MNHEY, CDR2 SMNVEV (reference sequence).

The gene calls are TRBV6-6 and TRBJ1-2; tentative D call: TRBD1 (5 bases). The CDR3 has 11 amino acids. From germline, CDR1 is MNHNY and CDR2 SVGAGI (reference sequence). Trimming cost V 6 bases and J 6 bases, with 8 bases left between them. CDR3 amino acids: CASRGGDGYTF. In nucleotides, the CDR3 is TGTGCCAGCAGAGGAGGGGATGGCTACACCTTC.

The chain recombines TRBV7-8 with TRBJ1-1; TRBD1 matches 7 bases. The CDR3 is 14 residues long. Germline lookup yields CDR1 SGHVS and CDR2 FQNEAQ. V dropped 5 bases and J dropped 5; count of bases not matched to a gene: 8. This chain's CDR3 is CASSPTTGRTEAFF. The CDR3 bases are TGTGCCAGCAGCCCTACGACAGGGAGGACTGAAGCTTTCTTT.

This clone was counted once. This chain connects TRBV7-9 to TRBJ1-3, with D possibly being TRBD1 (5 bases). In germline, CDR1 is SEHNR, CDR2 FQNEAQ (reference sequence). Trimming took off 5 bases at V and 2 bases at J, with 10 bases between the two ends. This CDR3 comprises 14 residues. The CDR3 DNA reads as TGTGCCAGCAGCGTCCCGGACACTGGAAACACCATATATTTT. It codes for CASSVPDTGNTIYF. Drawing the rest from reference TRBV7-9 and TRBJ1-3, the complete variable domain is DTGVSQNPRHKITKRGQNVTFRCDPISEHNRLYWYRQTLGQGPEFLTYFQNEAQLEKSRLLSDRFSAERPKGSFSTLEIQRTEQGDSAMYLCASSVPDTGNTIYFGEGSWLTVV.

The CDR3 nucleotides read TGTGCCAGCAGACTGGGGACAGCCCCAAATGAAAAACTGTTTTTT. Its translation: CASRLGTAPNEKLFF. V and J are TRBV2 and TRBJ1-4; the match to TRBD1 covers 7 bases. The V gene end was trimmed by 6 bases and the J gene end by 5 bases; junction bases not matched to a gene: 9. The CDR3 loop spans 15 amino acids. Germline V gives CDR1 SNHLY, CDR2 FYNNEI.

The V call is TRBV6-4, the J call TRBJ1-5, with a tentative D call TRBD1 (5 bases). Germline V gene sequence: CDR1 MRHNA, CDR2 SNTAGT. The CDR3 has 15 amino acids. V lost 6 bases and J lost 2, with 14 bases in between. CDR3 in amino acids: CASRGVDERNQPQHF. In DNA form, the CDR3 reads TGTGCCAGCAGGGGGGTGGATGAGCGCAATCAGCCCCAGCATTTT.

The J gene is TRBJ2-5, the V gene TRBV3-1 (or the pseudogene TRBV3-2); D ambiguous. CDR3 length equals 13 residues. Germline loops: CDR1 LGHDT, CDR2 YNNKEL (reference sequence). Trimming took 3 bases from V and 7 from J, leaving 12 bases between them. In nucleotides, the CDR3 is TGTGCCAGCAGCCAGTTAGATGGGGTGACCCAGTACTTC. This codes for CASSQLDGVTQYF.

The chain carries TRBV4-1 and TRBJ1-5, with no clear D. The CDR3 length is 14 residues. V was pared by 0 bases and J by 5 bases, with 8 bases between. The V gene's germline CDR1 is MGHRA and CDR2 YSYEKL. The CDR3 loop is CASSQDPGHQPQHF. The CDR3 DNA is TGCGCCAGCAGCCAAGACCCAGGCCATCAGCCCCAGCATTTT.

This chain connects TRBV19 to TRBJ2-2; 14 nucleotides match TRBD2. This CDR3 is built from 16 residues. V trimming: 5 bases; J trimming: 4 bases; junction bases outside the gene matches: 3. Germline V gene lookup returns CDR1 LNHDA and CDR2 SQIVND (reference sequence). This CDR3 reads CASSPGLAGGTGELFF. CDR3 in DNA: TGTGCCAGTAGTCCCGGACTAGCGGGAGGCACCGGGGAGCTGTTTTTT.

This chain connects TRBV7-6 to TRBJ1-2; D perhaps matches TRBD1 (6 bases). The CDR3 spans 16 residues. The V end was cut by 1 base, the J end by 2 bases, with 14 bases between. CDR1 and CDR2 from the germline V gene are SGHVS and FNYEAQ. CDR3 coding DNA: TGTGCCAGCAGCTTAGGCCCAACAGGGACCAACTATGGCTACACCTTC. It encodes CASSLGPTGTNYGYTF.

This clone was seen once. The chain recombines TRBV6-2 or TRBV6-3 with TRBJ1-2; weak D call: TRBD1 (5 bases). Germline loops: CDR1 MNHEY, CDR2 SVGEGT. This CDR3 comprises 13 residues. Trimming cost V 5 bases and J 10 bases, with 17 bases left between them. The CDR3 DNA follows: TGTGCCAGCAGTATCCCGGGGGGGATAGACTACACCTTC. It codes for CASSIPGGIDYTF.

This rearrangement joins TRBV5-1 to TRBJ1-4; D gene ambiguous. Deletions cut 0 bases from V and 4 bases from J, with 7 bases between. The V gene's germline CDR1 is SGHRS and CDR2 YFSETQ. This CDR3 spans 14 amino acids. The CDR3 region is CASSLGMGNEKLFF. DNA of the CDR3: TGCGCCAGCAGCTTGGGGATGGGTAATGAAAAACTGTTTTTT.

The chain joins TRBV7-3 to TRBJ1-1, with a possible D match to TRBD1 (5 bases). There are 13 residues in the CDR3. Trimming took 5 bases from V and 8 from J, leaving 15 bases between them. Germline-derived CDR1 and CDR2 are SGHTA and FQGTGA. The CDR3 DNA is TGTGCCAGCAGCCTCGGAGGGGTCTCCGAAGCTTTCTTT. Amino acids: CASSLGGVSEAFF. Full variable domain (rest looked up from reference TRBV7-3 and TRBJ1-1): GAGVSQTPSNKVTEKGKYVELRCDPISGHTALYWYRQSLGQGPEFLIYFQGTGAADDSGLPNDRFFAVRPEGSVSTLKIQRTERGDSAVYLCASSLGGVSEAFFGQGTRLTVV.

The chain carries TRBV7-3 and TRBJ2-7, with D perhaps TRBD1 (6 bases). V was clipped by 4 bases and J by 5 bases, with 9 bases between them. Per the germline V gene, CDR1 is SGHTA and CDR2 is FQGTGA. The length of the CDR3 is 12 residues. CDR3 sequence reads: CASSSGGHEQYF. The DNA for the CDR3 is TGTGCCAGCAGCTCTGGGGGCCACGAGCAGTACTTC.

J is TRBJ2-7 and V is TRBV7-2, with 11 bases matching TRBD2. The CDR3 is 15 residues long. CDR1 is SGHTA, CDR2 FQGNSA, per germline. Trimming removed 5 bases from V and 3 bases from J; junction bases left unmatched: 6. Here the CDR3 DNA reads TGTGCCAGCAGCCCCTCCGGGACTAGCGGCTACGAGCAGTACTTC. Amino acid sequence: CASSPSGTSGYEQYF.

The rearrangement uses TRBV19 and TRBJ2-3; no definite D call. There are 14 residues in the CDR3. CDR1 and CDR2 (germline): LNHDA, SQIVND (reference sequence). The V end lost 5 bases, the J end lost 5 bases, and 14 bases lay between the germline ends. The CDR3 DNA sequence: TGTGCCAGTAGTCCGGGCCGCGAAGGAGATACGCAGTATTTT. It yields the protein CASSPGREGDTQYF.

V usage is TRBV7-9 and J usage is TRBJ1-6, with D perhaps TRBD1 (5 bases). The length of the CDR3 is 19 residues. In germline, CDR1 is SEHNR, CDR2 FQNEAQ (reference sequence). Trimming cost V 4 bases and J 7 bases, with 26 bases left between them. CDR3 amino acids: CASSSLVGSGPAGNSPLHF. CDR3 nucleotides: TGTGCCAGCAGCTCCTTGGTGGGTTCGGGACCCGCAGGGAATTCACCCCTCCACTTT. The variable domain in full, completed from reference TRBV7-9 and TRBJ1-6, reads DTGVSQNPRHKITKRGQNVTFRCDPISEHNRLYWYRQTLGQGPEFLTYFQNEAQLEKSRLLSDRFSAERPKGSFSTLEIQRTEQGDSAMYLCASSSLVGSGPAGNSPLHFGNGTRLTVT.